These 25 T cell receptor beta chains were all obtained from the same sample, sequenced in a study of TIL therapy for anti-PD-1-resistant metastatic lung cancer. As for time point: pre-treatment sample, taken before nivolumab and TIL therapy. Sequencing used immunoSEQ v3. The method was immunoSEQ multiplex PCR; TCRdb's version includes in-frame clones alone and lacks a portion of them. This sample has tens of thousands of clones, with about 80% found just once. The sample was blood, taken at baseline. All receptors derive from a woman between 25 and 80 years old with non-small cell lung cancer.

The chain combines TRBV5-1 with TRBJ2-3; the D gene is possibly TRBD2 (6 bases). Trimming took 2 bases from V and 2 from J, leaving 12 bases between them. The CDR3 length is 15 residues. Germline V CDR1 and CDR2: SGHRS, YFSETQ. Here the CDR3 reads CASSFGAGFTDTQYF. The CDR3 DNA reads TGCGCCAGCAGCTTTGGGGCGGGATTCACAGATACGCAGTATTTT.

This clone has only a few counts. CDR3 coding DNA: TGTGCCAGCAGTTTTGGACAGGGATTCTACGAGCAGTACTTC. It translates to CASSFGQGFYEQYF. The V gene is TRBV28, the J gene TRBJ2-7, with 8 nucleotides matching TRBD1. Trimming removed 3 bases from V and 3 bases from J; junction bases left unmatched: 4. Germline loops: CDR1 MDHEN, CDR2 SYDVKM. The CDR3 has 14 residues.

V is TRBV5-1 and J is TRBJ2-7; TRBD1 matches 12 bases. The CDR3 consists of 17 residues. J gave up 4 bases and V 2 bases, and 10 bases lay outside the gene matches. Germline V lookup: CDR1 SGHRS, CDR2 YFSETQ. Here the CDR3 DNA reads TGCGCCAGCAGCTTTAGCCCACCGGGACAGGGGGCTTACGAGCAGTACTTC. It translates to CASSFSPPGQGAYEQYF.

This chain uses TRBV28 with TRBJ1-1, with D perhaps TRBD1 (5 bases). Per germline, CDR1 MDHEN and CDR2 SYDVKM. The CDR3 sequence is 16 residues long. V lost 5 bases and J lost 1, with 17 bases in between. CDR3 protein: CASSPPRGSSNTEAFF. The CDR3 coding sequence is TGTGCCAGCAGTCCCCCCCGGGGGTCATCGAACACTGAAGCTTTCTTT.

The chain combines TRBV28 with TRBJ2-7; 10 bases fit TRBD2. The trim removed 4 bases at V and 0 bases at J, leaving 6 bases unmatched. The V gene's germline CDR1 is MDHEN and CDR2 SYDVKM. The CDR3 runs to 16 residues. The CDR3 sequence: CASSSPGTSDSYEQYF. In DNA, the CDR3 is TGTGCCAGCAGTTCCCCCGGGACTAGCGACTCCTACGAGCAGTACTTC.

The chain is built from TRBV30 and TRBJ1-4; D is ambiguous. CDR3 length: 10 residues. Deletions cut 4 bases from V and 5 bases from J, with 2 bases between. Germline assignment: CDR1 GTSNPN and CDR2 SVGIG (reference sequence). The CDR3 here is CAWKNEKLFF. The CDR3 region has the DNA TGTGCCTGGAAGAATGAAAAACTGTTTTTT.

The chain is built from TRBV19 and TRBJ2-3; D is unclear. Trimming pared 9 bases from V and 2 bases from J, leaving 24 bases between. This CDR3 contains 17 residues. Germline CDR1 LNHDA, CDR2 SQIVND (reference sequence). The CDR3 DNA follows: TGTGCCAGCAACTCTCGGGCAGGCGGTCCTCTCACAGATACGCAGTATTTT. It translates to CASNSRAGGPLTDTQYF.

V gene TRBV29-1 combines with J gene TRBJ2-2; 14 nucleotides match TRBD2. Germline V gives CDR1 SQVTM, CDR2 ANQGSEA. With V trimmed by 6 bases and J by 3 bases, 3 bases remained unmatched. The CDR3 has 15 residues. This chain's CDR3 is CSVRTSGGHTGELFF. DNA for the CDR3: TGCAGCGTGCGGACTAGCGGGGGGCACACCGGGGAGCTGTTTTTT.

V is TRBV5-5 and J is TRBJ2-1, with 10 bases fitting TRBD2. The CDR3 runs 16 residues. The germline V gene has CDR1 SGHKS and CDR2 YYEKEE (reference sequence). J lost 4 bases, V lost 2 bases, and 6 bases had no gene match. In DNA form, the CDR3 reads TGTGCCAGCAGCTTTAGAGCGGGAGGGGGATACAATGAGCAGTTCTTC. This encodes CASSFRAGGGYNEQFF.

V is TRBV5-6 and J is TRBJ2-5, with 8 bases fitting TRBD2. The trim removed 0 bases at V and 2 bases at J, leaving 3 bases unmatched. Germline lookup yields CDR1 SGHDT and CDR2 YYEEEE. The CDR3 is 15 residues long. The CDR3 DNA reads as TGTGCCAGCAGCTTGGCGACTAGCGCTCAAGAGACCCAGTACTTC. It specifies CASSLATSAQETQYF.

The V gene is TRBV13, the J gene TRBJ2-3; 7 nucleotides line up with TRBD2. Unmatched junction bases numbered 12, after V lost 2 bases and J lost 7 bases. The germline V gene has CDR1 PRHDT and CDR2 FYEKMQ (reference sequence). The CDR3 is made up of 16 amino acids. This CDR3 reads CASSLFPARTRYTQYF. DNA of the CDR3: TGTGCCAGCAGCTTATTCCCCGCGAGGACTAGGTATACGCAGTATTTT.

The V call is TRBV19, the J call TRBJ2-1; D may be TRBD1 (5 bases). The germline CDR1 and CDR2 sequences are LNHDA and SQIVND (reference sequence). The CDR3 loop spans 15 amino acids. The V gene lost 5 bases and the J gene lost 0 bases, with 11 bases spanning the gap. CDR3 DNA sequence: TGTGCCAGTAGTTCACAGGTTAGCTCCTACAATGAGCAGTTCTTC. Translating it yields CASSSQVSSYNEQFF.

This chain joins TRBV11-3 and TRBJ2-1; D may be TRBD2 (5 bases). CDR1 is SGHNT and CDR2 is YENEEA in the germline V gene. This CDR3 has 15 amino acids. The V end was cut by 3 bases, the J end by 8 bases, with 17 bases between. The CDR3 DNA sequence: TGTGCCAGCAGCTTTAGCTTCGACTTGAGGGATGAGCAGTTCTTC. Amino acids: CASSFSFDLRDEQFF.

This sequence joins TRBV7-9 and TRBJ1-4; no clear D gene. Trimming stripped 1 base from V and 10 bases from J, with 22 bases between. There are 17 residues in the CDR3. In germline, CDR1 is SEHNR, CDR2 FQNEAQ (reference sequence). The chain's CDR3 is CASSLELWGGGGGKLFF. CDR3 DNA: TGTGCCAGCAGCTTAGAGTTATGGGGTGGAGGCGGCGGAAAACTGTTTTTT.

This clone was recorded a few times. The CDR3 nucleotides read TGTGCCAGCAGCTTAACCGGACACTATGGCTACACCTTC. Translated: CASSLTGHYGYTF. V is TRBV11-2 and J is TRBJ1-2; D call uncertain. Trimming left V 2 bases short and J 3 bases short, with 7 bases between. CDR1 is SGHAT and CDR2 is FQNNGV in the germline V gene. CDR3 length equals 13 residues.

J is TRBJ2-5 and V is TRBV5-1, with 11 bases that match TRBD2. The CDR3 totals 16 residues. V dropped 4 bases and J dropped 1; count of bases not matched to a gene: 6. CDR1 is SGHRS and CDR2 is YFSETQ in the germline V gene. The CDR3 sequence: CASSLTGTSGQETQYF. DNA of the CDR3: TGCGCCAGCAGCCTGACCGGGACTAGCGGCCAAGAGACCCAGTACTTC.

This clone was found once. The chain carries TRBV6-5 and TRBJ2-1; the match to TRBD2 covers 9 bases. CDR1 and CDR2 (germline): MNHEY, SVGAGI. The CDR3 contains 15 residues. With 0 bases clipped from V and 3 bases from J, the junction kept 0 bases outside the gene matches. CDR3 protein: CASSYSRGGYNEQFF. DNA for the CDR3: TGTGCCAGCAGTTACTCGCGGGGGGGCTACAATGAGCAGTTCTTC.

The J gene is TRBJ2-7, the V gene TRBV9, with 8 bases that match TRBD2. The CDR3 loop spans 15 amino acids. The junction had 8 bases not matched to a gene; V was cut back by 3 bases and J by 3 bases. The germline V gene encodes CDR1 SGDLS and CDR2 YYNGEE. The DNA of the CDR3 is TGTGCCAGCAGCGCCTCGGGAGGGGACCTCTACGAGCAGTACTTC. It encodes CASSASGGDLYEQYF.

The chain links TRBV4-2 to TRBJ2-2; 9 nucleotides match TRBD2. This CDR3 comprises 17 residues. Germline CDR1 and CDR2: LGHNA and YNFKEQ. Unmatched junction bases numbered 13, after V lost 4 bases and J lost 7 bases. This CDR3 reads CASSLHSVAGVGGELFF. CDR3 in DNA: TGTGCCAGCAGCCTACACTCGGTAGCGGGAGTGGGCGGGGAGCTGTTTTTT.

This chain connects TRBV29-1 to TRBJ2-7, with 8 nucleotides matching TRBD2. Germline CDR1 SQVTM, CDR2 ANQGSEA. There are 12 residues in the CDR3. The junction had 5 bases not matched to a gene; V was cut back by 6 bases and J by 4 bases. The CDR3 reads CSVGGLGYEQYF. The CDR3 DNA reads TGCAGCGTCGGGGGACTAGGTTACGAGCAGTACTTC.

V gene TRBV4-1 combines with J gene TRBJ1-1, with D perhaps matching TRBD1 (6 bases). Trimming stripped 8 bases from V and 8 bases from J, with 15 bases between. The CDR3 totals 12 residues. Germline V gene data show CDR1 as MGHRA and CDR2 as YSYEKL. The CDR3 nucleotides are TGCGCCAGCGAGGCAAGGGGGGGCGAAGCTTTCTTT. Translating it yields CASEARGGEAFF.

V is TRBV28 and J is TRBJ1-5, with TRBD1 matching over 10 bases. V gave up 6 bases and J gave up 0 bases; unmatched junction bases: 11. CDR3 size: 18 residues. Looked up from germline, CDR1 is MDHEN and CDR2 is SYDVKM. This CDR3 is CASSFGTGVLYSNQPQHF. CDR3 DNA: TGTGCCAGCAGCTTCGGGACAGGGGTACTTTATAGCAATCAGCCCCAGCATTTT.

The chain couples TRBV19 to TRBJ1-4; no clear D. The V end lost 2 bases, the J end lost 0 bases, and 7 bases lay between the germline ends. The germline gives CDR1 LNHDA, CDR2 SQIVND (reference sequence). CDR3 size: 15 residues. As DNA, the CDR3 is TGTGCCAGTAGTATAAACATTGCAACTAATGAAAAACTGTTTTTT. Amino acids: CASSINIATNEKLFF.

The chain is built from TRBV7-2 and TRBJ1-4; D unclear. The germline CDR1 and CDR2 sequences are SGHTA and FQGNSA. The CDR3 loop spans 15 amino acids. With 6 bases removed from V and 5 bases from J, the gap between germline ends came to 16 bases. The CDR3 reads CASSLPGVQNEKLFF. The CDR3 bases are TGTGCCAGCAGTCTGCCCGGGGTCCAAAATGAAAAACTGTTTTTT.

This clone came up once. The genes are TRBV5-5 and TRBJ2-2, with D uncertain. Germline V lookup: CDR1 SGHKS, CDR2 YYEKEE (reference sequence). This CDR3 is built from 15 residues. V dropped 1 base and J dropped 2 bases, with 9 bases sitting between them. CDR3 sequence reads: CASSLRSRNTGELFF. CDR3 in DNA: TGTGCCAGCAGCTTGAGATCAAGAAACACCGGGGAGCTGTTTTTT.